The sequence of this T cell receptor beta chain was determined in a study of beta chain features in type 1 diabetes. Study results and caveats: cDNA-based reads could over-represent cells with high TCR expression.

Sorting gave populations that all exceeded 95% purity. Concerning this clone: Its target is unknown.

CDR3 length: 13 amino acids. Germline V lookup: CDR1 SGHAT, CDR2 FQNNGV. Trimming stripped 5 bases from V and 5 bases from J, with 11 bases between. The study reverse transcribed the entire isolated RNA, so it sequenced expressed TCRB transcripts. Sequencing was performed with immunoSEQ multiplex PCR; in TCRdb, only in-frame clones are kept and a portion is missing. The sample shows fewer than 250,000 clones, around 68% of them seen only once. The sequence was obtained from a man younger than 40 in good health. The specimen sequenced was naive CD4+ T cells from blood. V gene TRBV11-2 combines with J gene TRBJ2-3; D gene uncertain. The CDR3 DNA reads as TGTGCCAGCAGCCCGTACAGTAAAGATACGCAGTATTTT. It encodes CASSPYSKDTQYF.